This T cell receptor (beta chain) is drawn from a study of T cell changes during pregnancy in multiple sclerosis. Generated by immunoSEQ multiplex PCR, the TCRdb table keeps only in-frame clones and is missing some. The top ten hold around 10% of the sample, which has about 46,000 clones, approximately 92% seen once. This CDR3 spans 15 amino acids. Germline CDR1 and CDR2: SGHTA and FQGNSA. V lost 4 bases and J lost 0; bases outside the gene matches: 5. The clonotype originates from a female donor with multiple sclerosis, enrolled in a pregnancy study. J is TRBJ2-5 and V is TRBV7-2; 7 bases match TRBD1. This specimen consisted of CD8+ T cells from peripheral blood mononuclear cells, obtained after pregnancy. CDR3 sequence: CASSSITGDQETQYF. In nucleotides, the CDR3 is TGTGCCAGCAGCTCTATAACAGGGGACCAAGAGACCCAGTACTTC.